A single sample is the source of the 25 T cell receptor beta chains below, sequenced in a study of T cell responses to AZD1222 COVID-19 vaccine. The repertoire was sequenced with immunoSEQ multiplex PCR; TCRdb's copy has only in-frame clones and lacks some. The table records about 140,000 clones, approximately 95% of them present only once. The sample in question was peripheral blood, obtained on day 0 of MenACWY control vaccination. The receptor set was obtained from an adult in good health.

J is TRBJ1-1 and V is TRBV30; tentatively, D is TRBD1 (5 bases). V was shortened by 5 bases and J by 6 bases, with 19 bases between the two germline ends. This CDR3 contains 14 residues. Germline CDR1 reads GTSNPN; CDR2 reads SVGIG (reference sequence). The CDR3 spells CAWAQGLRMAEAFF. The DNA for the CDR3 is TGTGCCTGGGCCCAGGGCCTCCGTATGGCTGAAGCTTTCTTT.

The genes are TRBV29-1 and TRBJ1-1, with a tentative D call TRBD1 (6 bases). The CDR3 runs to 13 residues. CDR1 is SQVTM, CDR2 ANQGSEA, per germline. Trimming removed 7 bases at V and 2 bases at J, with 14 bases between. The CDR3 region is CSARDNANTEAFF. In nucleotides, the CDR3 is TGCAGCGCTCGGGACAACGCTAACACTGAAGCTTTCTTT. Full variable domain (remainder filled in from reference TRBV29-1 and TRBJ1-1): SAVISQKPSRDICQRGTSLTIQCQVDSQVTMMFWYRQQPGQSLTLIATANQGSEATYESGFVIDKFPISRPNLTFSTLTVSNMSPEDSSIYLCSARDNANTEAFFGQGTRLTVV.

The genes are TRBV18 and TRBJ1-2, with a weak D call TRBD1 (6 bases). V lost 2 bases, J lost 5 bases, and 15 bases lay in between. Germline V gene sequence: CDR1 KGHSH, CDR2 LQKENI. CDR3 length equals 15 residues. CDR3 DNA sequence: TGTGCCAGCTCACCAACGGGGGGCGCGGTGTATGGCTACACCTTC. Translation: CASSPTGGAVYGYTF.

The chain has TRBV30 and TRBJ2-5; TRBD2 matches at 7 bases. The CDR3 loop spans 16 amino acids. Germline V gene sequence: CDR1 GTSNPN, CDR2 SVGIG (reference sequence). V trimming: 3 bases; J trimming: 1 base; junction bases outside the gene matches: 11. The CDR3 region has the DNA TGTGCCTGGAGCGGAAGCGGGACTGGCCGCCAAGAGACCCAGTACTTC. It codes for CAWSGSGTGRQETQYF.

The rearrangement links TRBV30 to TRBJ1-2; D is perhaps TRBD1 (6 bases). V lost 2 bases, J lost 5 bases, and 18 bases lay in between. Per the germline V gene, CDR1 is GTSNPN and CDR2 is SVGIG (reference sequence). The CDR3 extends over 15 amino acids. The CDR3 region has the DNA TGTGCCTGGAGTTCCTTAAAGGGGGAAGGTTATGGCTACACCTTC. Encoded protein: CAWSSLKGEGYGYTF.

The gene calls are TRBV27 and TRBJ2-7, with 9 bases that match TRBD1. Germline V gene lookup returns CDR1 MNHEY and CDR2 SMNVEV (reference sequence). V lost 5 bases and J lost 7; bases outside the gene matches: 3. The CDR3 is 12 amino acids. The CDR3 DNA reads as TGTGCCAGCAGTGCGACAGGGGGGGAGCAGTACTTC. Its protein is CASSATGGEQYF.

The gene calls are TRBV7-9 and TRBJ2-3, with 7 bases that match TRBD1. Germline loops: CDR1 SEHNR, CDR2 FQNEAQ (reference sequence). CDR3 length equals 14 residues. The trim removed 5 bases at V and 8 bases at J, leaving 10 bases unmatched. For the CDR3, the DNA is TGTGCCAGCAGCCTCGACAGGGCCCCCGGTACGCAGTATTTT. It translates to CASSLDRAPGTQYF.

The V call is TRBV28, the J call TRBJ2-6, with 8 bases lining up with TRBD1. After removal of 4 bases from V and 0 bases from J, the junction contained 11 bases not matched to a gene. Germline V gene data show CDR1 as MDHEN and CDR2 as SYDVKM. This CDR3 spans 19 amino acids. The DNA for the CDR3 is TGTGCCAGCAGTTCCTTAAGGACAGGGTCGGCCTCTGGGGCCAACGTCCTGACTTTC. It yields the protein CASSSLRTGSASGANVLTF. Full variable domain (rest looked up from reference TRBV28 and TRBJ2-6): DVKVTQSSRYLVKRTGEKVFLECVQDMDHENMFWYRQDPGLGLRLIYFSYDVKMKEKGDIPEGYSVSREKKERFSLILESASTNQTSMYLCASSSLRTGSASGANVLTFGAGSRLTVL.

The genes are TRBV7-2 and TRBJ1-2; D is ambiguous. This CDR3 has 17 amino acids. With 1 base removed from V and 0 bases from J, the gap between germline ends came to 15 bases. CDR1 and CDR2 (germline): SGHTA, FQGNSA. CDR3 sequence reads: CASSLGVWSPSNYGYTF. DNA of the CDR3: TGTGCCAGCAGCTTAGGGGTATGGTCACCGTCTAACTATGGCTACACCTTC.

The chain carries TRBV2 and TRBJ1-5; no clear D. The CDR3 spans 13 residues. Between the trimmed V and J ends, which lost 8 bases and 7 bases, there was a span of 15 bases. Germline-derived CDR1 and CDR2 are SNHLY and FYNNEI. CDR3: CASVRGPLQPQHF. CDR3 bases: TGTGCCAGCGTCAGAGGGCCTTTGCAGCCCCAGCATTTT.

The chain combines TRBV19 with TRBJ2-3, with TRBD1 identical over 9 bases. The CDR3 is 15 amino acids. Germline values: CDR1 LNHDA, CDR2 SQIVND (reference sequence). V dropped 3 bases and J dropped 9; count of bases not matched to a gene: 10. The CDR3 bases are TGTGCCAGTAGTATGGAGGGACAGGGATACTCAACGCAGTATTTT. It yields the protein CASSMEGQGYSTQYF.

The J gene is TRBJ1-1, the V gene TRBV4-1; no clear D gene. The V gene lost 6 bases and the J gene lost 1 base, with 6 bases spanning the gap. The CDR3 sequence is 12 residues long. Germline CDR1 MGHRA, CDR2 YSYEKL. CDR3 in DNA: TGCGCCAGCAGACTAACGAACACTGAAGCTTTCTTT. Amino acids: CASRLTNTEAFF.

The table lists this clone with a count of one. The CDR3 bases are TGTGCCAGCAGCGGGACAGGCAACTATGGCTACACCTTC. It yields the protein CASSGTGNYGYTF. This chain uses TRBV9 with TRBJ1-2; 7 nucleotides align to TRBD1. Trimming cost V 3 bases and J 2 bases; bases outside gene matches: 1. CDR3 length: 13 residues. Germline loops: CDR1 SGDLS, CDR2 YYNGEE.

For the CDR3, the DNA is TGTGCCAGCAGTGCCCTGGGGACAGTCTATAGCAATCAGCCCCAGCATTTT. Protein sequence: CASSALGTVYSNQPQHF. The chain employs TRBV2 and TRBJ1-5, with TRBD1 matching 7 bases. The V and J ends lost 4 bases and 0 bases, in that order; junction bases with no gene match: 9. Germline CDR1 reads SNHLY; CDR2 reads FYNNEI. This CDR3 is built from 17 residues.

This chain joins TRBV6-5 and TRBJ2-1, with 10 bases aligning to TRBD1. This CDR3 has 13 amino acids. After removal of 7 bases from V and 8 bases from J, the junction contained 5 bases not matched to a gene. Germline lookup yields CDR1 MNHEY and CDR2 SVGAGI. The CDR3 reads CASTRDRGHEQFF. In DNA, the CDR3 is TGTGCCAGCACCCGAGACAGGGGGCATGAGCAGTTCTTC.

The CDR3 loop is CASSPLSGSYEQYF. The CDR3 DNA reads as TGTGCCAGCAGCCCCCTCAGCGGGAGCTACGAGCAGTACTTC. This chain links TRBV11-2 with TRBJ2-7; 8 bases align to TRBD2. The ends lost 5 bases at V and 3 bases at J; junction bases unmatched: 6. The V gene's germline CDR1 is SGHAT and CDR2 FQNNGV. The CDR3 loop spans 14 amino acids.

The gene calls are TRBV15 and TRBJ2-3, with D possibly TRBD2 on 5 matching bases. The CDR3 has 14 amino acids. Trimming took 8 bases from V and 2 from J, leaving 14 bases between them. Germline V CDR1 and CDR2: LNHNV, YYDKDF (reference sequence). CDR3 sequence (DNA): TGTGCCACCGGGAGTCCTGTCCACACAGATACGCAGTATTTT. Its translation: CATGSPVHTDTQYF.

This chain uses TRBV27 with TRBJ2-2, with D possibly matching TRBD2 (6 bases). Germline CDR1 and CDR2: MNHEY and SMNVEV (reference sequence). This CDR3 has 14 amino acids. Trimming shortened V by 6 bases and J by 7 bases, and 15 bases separated the two germline ends. The CDR3 bases are TGTGCCAGCAGGAGGGGAAGGAGGGACGGGGAGCTGTTTTTT. Translated: CASRRGRRDGELFF.

V usage is TRBV28 and J usage is TRBJ1-5, with D possibly being TRBD1 (5 bases). V lost 2 bases, J lost 2 bases, and 10 bases lay in between. Germline V gene sequence: CDR1 MDHEN, CDR2 SYDVKM. The length of the CDR3 is 15 residues. CDR3 residues: CASSLRLGGNQPQHF. As DNA, the CDR3 is TGTGCCAGCAGTTTAAGGTTAGGGGGCAATCAGCCCCAGCATTTT.

This rearrangement joins TRBV12-3 or TRBV12-4 to TRBJ2-7, with TRBD1 as a possible D gene (5 bases). The CDR3 covers 12 residues. Trimming shortened V by 6 bases and J by 5 bases, and 11 bases separated the two germline ends. CDR3 protein: CASSPDNHEQYF. CDR3 coding DNA: TGTGCCAGCAGCCCGGACAACCACGAGCAGTACTTC.

This chain links TRBV6-6 with TRBJ1-3; D call uncertain. The germline V and J ends were trimmed by 6 bases and 4 bases, with 7 bases remaining between them. Germline V CDR1 and CDR2: MNHNY, SVGAGI (reference sequence). CDR3 length equals 12 residues. The CDR3 region has the DNA TGTGCCAGCAGCCCTTCAGGAAACACCATATATTTT. The encoded protein is CASSPSGNTIYF.

This rearrangement joins TRBV5-1 to TRBJ1-4; the D gene is possibly TRBD1 (5 bases). Trimming shortened V by 0 bases and J by 10 bases, and 13 bases separated the two germline ends. The CDR3 is 14 residues long. The V gene's germline CDR1 is SGHRS and CDR2 YFSETQ. The CDR3 region has the DNA TGCGCCAGCAGCTTGGAGGGGCCTGAAGGAAAACTGTTTTTT. Translated: CASSLEGPEGKLFF.

This sequence joins TRBV7-9 and TRBJ1-5; D ambiguous. This CDR3 has 14 residues. The ends were cut back, 4 bases at V and 0 bases at J, with 7 bases in the middle. The germline CDR1 and CDR2 sequences are SEHNR and FQNEAQ (reference sequence). This CDR3 reads CASSSQYSNQPQHF. As DNA, the CDR3 is TGTGCCAGCAGCTCGCAATATAGCAATCAGCCCCAGCATTTT.

The V gene is TRBV2, the J gene TRBJ2-1; possible D gene TRBD1, 5 bases. This CDR3 is 13 amino acids long. Germline-derived CDR1 and CDR2 are SNHLY and FYNNEI. Trimming took 3 bases from V and 10 from J, leaving 13 bases between them. Here the CDR3 DNA reads TGTGCCAGCAGTGAGTTTCCGTACAGGGAGCAGTTCTTC. As protein: CASSEFPYREQFF.

This chain links TRBV9 with TRBJ2-2; D not resolved. The CDR3 spans 13 residues. Trimming removed 0 bases from V and 3 bases from J, with 3 bases in between. Germline V gene sequence: CDR1 SGDLS, CDR2 YYNGEE. The chain's CDR3 is CASSVDYTGELFF. In nucleotides, the CDR3 is TGTGCCAGCAGCGTAGACTACACCGGGGAGCTGTTTTTT.